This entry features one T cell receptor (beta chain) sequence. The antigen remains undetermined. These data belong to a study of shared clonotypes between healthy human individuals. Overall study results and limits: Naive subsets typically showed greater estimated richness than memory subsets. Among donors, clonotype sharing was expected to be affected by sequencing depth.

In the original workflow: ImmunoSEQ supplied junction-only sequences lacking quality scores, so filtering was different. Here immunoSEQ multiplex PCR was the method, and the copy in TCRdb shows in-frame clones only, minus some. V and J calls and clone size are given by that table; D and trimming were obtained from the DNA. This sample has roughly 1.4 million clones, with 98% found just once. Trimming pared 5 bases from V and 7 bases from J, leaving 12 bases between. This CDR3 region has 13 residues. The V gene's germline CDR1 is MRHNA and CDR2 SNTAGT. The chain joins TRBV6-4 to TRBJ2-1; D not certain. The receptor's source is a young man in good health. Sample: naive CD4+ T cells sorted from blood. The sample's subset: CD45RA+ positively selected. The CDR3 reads CASSREARNEQFF. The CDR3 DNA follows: TGTGCCAGCAGTAGAGAGGCGAGGAATGAGCAGTTCTTC.